The present TCR beta chain was sequenced within a study of blood T cell repertoires in COVID-19. Study details: Some COVID-19 samples were acute and others convalescent; all came from the United States, Italy and Spain. T cells, B-cell-depleted T cells, or PBMCs provided the cDNA or gDNA that served as material.

Germline loops: CDR1 MDHEN, CDR2 SYDVKM. V was shortened by 1 base and J by 7 bases, with 10 bases between the two germline ends. The CDR3 contains 13 residues. Original processing methods: Cell counts per sample came from amplifying reference gene primers. Libraries were prepared by immunoSEQ multiplex PCR; TCRdb keeps only in-frame clonotypes and omits some of them. The DNA gave D and trimming, while V, J and clone size come from that table. This sample yields over 150,000 clones, of which over 75% are seen a single time; 15% to 20% belongs to the top ten. Seattle's enrolled individuals joined amid active infection and were then monitored longitudinally.

The sequenced material came from peripheral blood. This sequence originates from a man aged 50 to 60 with COVID-19, enrolled during active disease. The chain couples TRBV28 to TRBJ1-2; D not certain. The CDR3 coding sequence is TGTGCCAGCAGTTTATCGGAGGTCCGTGGCTACACCTTC. Translating it yields CASSLSEVRGYTF.